This is a list of T cell receptor beta chains from one sample in a study of Ad26.COV2.S vaccination and SARS-CoV-2 variants. Only in-frame clones appear in the TCRdb table, and some are missing; sequencing was by immunoSEQ multiplex PCR. This table holds about 94,000 clones, approximately 82% found once. The specimen was peripheral blood, collected after recovery from COVID-19. The source is a human donor who had recovered from COVID-19. Each CDR3 is given with its conserved first and last residue. A D gene is named only where the DNA matches it firmly. The size of a clone is reported for some rows only, either as once, few or many, or as a class for expanded clones.

clone size: once; D gene: -; J gene: TRBJ2-7; V gene: TRBV5-4; CDR3 length: 13; CDR3 protein: CASSDRTNYEQYF; CDR3 DNA: TGTGCCAGCAGCGATAGGACTAACTACGAGCAGTACTTC
clone size: -; D gene: -; J gene: TRBJ2-3; V gene: TRBV5-1; CDR3 length: 14; CDR3 protein: CASSLGGKADTQYF; CDR3 DNA: TGCGCCAGCAGCTTGGGCGGGAAAGCAGATACGCAGTATTTT
clone size: -; D gene: -; J gene: TRBJ1-2; V gene: TRBV29-1; CDR3 length: 12; CDR3 protein: CSVESDNYGYTF; CDR3 DNA: TGCAGCGTTGAATCAGATAACTATGGCTACACCTTC
clone size: -; D gene: TRBD2; J gene: TRBJ2-3; V gene: TRBV4-2; CDR3 length: 18; CDR3 protein: CASSPTSLGTSGGYTQYF; CDR3 DNA: TGTGCCAGCAGCCCTACCTCTCTCGGGACTAGCGGAGGATATACGCAGTATTTT
clone size: -; D gene: -; J gene: TRBJ1-5; V gene: TRBV9; CDR3 length: 14; CDR3 protein: CASSVVGGQGPQHF; CDR3 DNA: TGTGCCAGCAGCGTAGTGGGGGGCCAGGGGCCCCAGCATTTT
clone size: once; D gene: -; J gene: TRBJ2-7; V gene: TRBV11-3; CDR3 length: 12; CDR3 protein: CASSLASYEQYF; CDR3 DNA: TGTGCCAGCAGCTTAGCCTCCTACGAGCAGTACTTC
clone size: -; D gene: TRBD1; J gene: TRBJ1-4; V gene: TRBV24-1; CDR3 length: 16; CDR3 protein: CATSDFSRTGSEKLFF; CDR3 DNA: TGTGCCACCAGTGATTTCTCTCGGACAGGGAGTGAAAAACTGTTTTTT
clone size: -; D gene: -; J gene: TRBJ2-1; V gene: TRBV4-1; CDR3 length: 11; CDR3 protein: CASSLNNEQFF; CDR3 DNA: TGCGCCAGCAGCCTAAACAATGAGCAGTTCTTC
clone size: -; D gene: TRBD1; J gene: TRBJ1-1; V gene: TRBV6-5; CDR3 length: 14; CDR3 protein: CASSSGQGATEAFF; CDR3 DNA: TGTGCCAGCAGTTCGGGACAGGGGGCTACTGAAGCTTTCTTT
clone size: -; D gene: TRBD1; J gene: TRBJ2-1; V gene: TRBV6-4; CDR3 length: 13; CDR3 protein: CASSRGPYNEQFF; CDR3 DNA: TGTGCCAGCAGCAGGGGGCCTTACAATGAGCAGTTCTTC
clone size: -; D gene: -; J gene: TRBJ2-7; V gene: TRBV5-1; CDR3 length: 14; CDR3 protein: CASSLRGNSYEQYF; CDR3 DNA: TGCGCCAGCTCCCTTCGGGGCAACTCCTACGAGCAGTACTTC
clone size: -; D gene: TRBD2; J gene: TRBJ2-7; V gene: TRBV5-1; CDR3 length: 14; CDR3 protein: CASSWTSLDYEQYF; CDR3 DNA: TGCGCCAGCAGCTGGACTAGTTTAGATTACGAGCAGTACTTC
clone size: -; D gene: -; J gene: TRBJ2-2; V gene: TRBV4-1; CDR3 length: 11; CDR3 protein: CASSQSGELFF; CDR3 DNA: TGCGCCAGCAGCCAGTCCGGGGAGCTGTTTTTT
clone size: -; D gene: TRBD2; J gene: TRBJ2-5; V gene: TRBV7-6; CDR3 length: 15; CDR3 protein: CASSRTSVYQETQYF; CDR3 DNA: TGTGCCAGCAGCCGGACTAGCGTATACCAAGAGACCCAGTACTTC
clone size: -; D gene: TRBD1; J gene: TRBJ2-1; V gene: TRBV7-2; CDR3 length: 14; CDR3 protein: CASSLAGTVDEQFF; CDR3 DNA: TGTGCCAGCAGCTTAGCGGGGACAGTCGATGAGCAGTTCTTC
clone size: -; D gene: -; J gene: TRBJ2-1; V gene: TRBV7-9; CDR3 length: 13; CDR3 protein: CASSPENAWEQFF; CDR3 DNA: TGTGCCAGCAGCCCAGAAAACGCCTGGGAGCAGTTCTTC
clone size: -; D gene: TRBD1; J gene: TRBJ2-1; V gene: TRBV7-3; CDR3 length: 15; CDR3 protein: CASSTGTGVVSEQFF; CDR3 DNA: TGTGCCAGCAGCACCGGGACAGGGGTGGTTTCTGAGCAGTTCTTC
clone size: -; D gene: -; J gene: TRBJ2-3; V gene: TRBV4-3; CDR3 length: 16; CDR3 protein: CASSQNSPGSTDTQYF; CDR3 DNA: TGCGCCAGCAGCCAAAATTCACCCGGGAGCACAGATACGCAGTATTTT
clone size: -; D gene: -; J gene: TRBJ2-2; V gene: TRBV19; CDR3 length: 16; CDR3 protein: CASSMTVGANTGELFF; CDR3 DNA: TGTGCCAGTAGTATGACAGTAGGCGCGAACACCGGGGAGCTGTTTTTT
clone size: -; D gene: -; J gene: TRBJ2-7; V gene: TRBV4-1; CDR3 length: 14; CDR3 protein: CASSITQGTYEQYF; CDR3 DNA: TGCGCCAGCAGCATAACACAGGGAACCTACGAGCAGTACTTC
clone size: -; D gene: TRBD2; J gene: TRBJ2-7; V gene: TRBV7-2; CDR3 length: 16; CDR3 protein: CASSALTSDLSYEQYF; CDR3 DNA: TGTGCCAGCAGCGCACTCACTAGCGACCTCTCCTACGAGCAGTACTTC
clone size: few; D gene: TRBD1; J gene: TRBJ2-7; V gene: TRBV10-3; CDR3 length: 15; CDR3 protein: CAISPAPGQGWEQYF; CDR3 DNA: TGTGCCATCAGCCCCGCTCCGGGACAGGGGTGGGAGCAGTACTTC
clone size: -; D gene: -; J gene: TRBJ1-3; V gene: TRBV11-2; CDR3 length: 17; CDR3 protein: CASSLALPGSSGNTIYF; CDR3 DNA: TGTGCCAGCAGCTTAGCCCTACCGGGGAGCTCTGGAAACACCATATATTTT
clone size: -; D gene: -; J gene: TRBJ2-1; V gene: TRBV24-1; CDR3 length: 14; CDR3 protein: CATSARGSRDEQFF; CDR3 DNA: TGTGCCACCAGTGCCCGGGGGTCTAGGGATGAGCAGTTCTTC
clone size: few; D gene: TRBD2; J gene: TRBJ2-7; V gene: TRBV6-2/TRBV6-3; CDR3 length: 16; CDR3 protein: CASSLMLGGSPYEQYF; CDR3 DNA: TGTGCCAGCAGTTTAATGCTCGGGGGGAGTCCCTACGAGCAGTACTTC
clone size: -; D gene: TRBD1; J gene: TRBJ2-6; V gene: TRBV11-2; CDR3 length: 17; CDR3 protein: CASSGTGFLAGANVLTF; CDR3 DNA: TGTGCCAGCAGCGGGACAGGATTCTTGGCTGGGGCCAACGTCCTGACTTTC
clone size: once; D gene: TRBD2; J gene: TRBJ2-1; V gene: TRBV9; CDR3 length: 16; CDR3 protein: CASSVALAGSYNEQFF; CDR3 DNA: TGTGCCAGCAGCGTAGCTTTAGCGGGGTCATACAATGAGCAGTTCTTC